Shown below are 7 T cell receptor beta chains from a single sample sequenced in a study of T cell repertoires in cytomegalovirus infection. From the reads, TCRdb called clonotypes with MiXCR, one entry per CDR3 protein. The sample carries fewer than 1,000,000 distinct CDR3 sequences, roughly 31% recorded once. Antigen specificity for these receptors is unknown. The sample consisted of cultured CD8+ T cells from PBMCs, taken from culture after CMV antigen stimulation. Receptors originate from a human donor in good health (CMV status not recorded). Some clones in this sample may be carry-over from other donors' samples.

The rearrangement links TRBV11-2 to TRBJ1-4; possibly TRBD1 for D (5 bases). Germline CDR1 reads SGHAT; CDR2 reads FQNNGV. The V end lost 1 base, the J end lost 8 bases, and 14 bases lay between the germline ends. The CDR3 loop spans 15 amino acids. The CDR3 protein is CASSLVGPGREKLFF. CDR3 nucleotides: TGTGCCAGCAGCTTAGTGGGGCCGGGTCGGGAAAAACTGTTTTTT.

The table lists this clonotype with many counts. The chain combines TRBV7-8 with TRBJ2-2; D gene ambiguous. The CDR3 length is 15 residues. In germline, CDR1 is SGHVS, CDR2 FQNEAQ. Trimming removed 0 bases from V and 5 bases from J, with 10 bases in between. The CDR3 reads CASSLAREGTGELFF. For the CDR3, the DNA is TGTGCCAGCAGCTTAGCGCGAGAAGGGACCGGGGAGCTGTTTTTT. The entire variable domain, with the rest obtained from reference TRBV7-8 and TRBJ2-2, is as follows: GAGVSQSPRYKVAKRGQDVALRCDPISGHVSLFWYQQALGQGPEFLTYFQNEAQLDKSGLPSDRFFAERPEGSVSTLKIQRTQQEDSAVYLCASSLAREGTGELFFGEGSRLTVL.

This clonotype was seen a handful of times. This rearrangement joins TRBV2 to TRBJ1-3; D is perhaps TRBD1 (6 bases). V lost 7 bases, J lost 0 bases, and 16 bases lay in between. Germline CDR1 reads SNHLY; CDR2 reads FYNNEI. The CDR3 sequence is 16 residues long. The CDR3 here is CASTIDQDSSGNTIYF. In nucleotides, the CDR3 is TGTGCCAGCACCATCGACCAGGACAGCTCTGGAAACACCATATATTTT.

In nucleotides, the CDR3 is TGTGCCAGCAGCCAAGTGGGGGGACGAAATTCACCCCTCCACTTT. Its translation: CASSQVGGRNSPLHF. The V and J genes are TRBV14 and TRBJ1-6; tentatively, D is TRBD1 (5 bases). The CDR3 loop spans 15 amino acids. The germline V gene encodes CDR1 SGHDN and CDR2 FVKESK. The V and J ends lost 1 base and 7 bases respectively, with 11 bases between them. Based on the CDR3 plus reference TRBV14 and TRBJ1-6, the full variable domain is EAGVTQFPSHSVIEKGQTVTLRCDPISGHDNLYWYRRVMGKEIKFLLHFVKESKQDESGMPNNRFLAERTGGTYSTLKVQPAELEDSGVYFCASSQVGGRNSPLHFGNGTRLTVT.

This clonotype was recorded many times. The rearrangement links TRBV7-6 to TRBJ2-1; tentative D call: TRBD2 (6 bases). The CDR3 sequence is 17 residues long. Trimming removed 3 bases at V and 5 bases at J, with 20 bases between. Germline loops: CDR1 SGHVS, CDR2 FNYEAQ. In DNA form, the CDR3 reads TGTGCCAGCAGCTTGATTCCGTCGCGGGGCCCAGACAATGAGCAGTTCTTC. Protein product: CASSLIPSRGPDNEQFF. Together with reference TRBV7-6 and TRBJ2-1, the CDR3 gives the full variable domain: GAGVSQSPRYKVTKRGQDVALRCDPISGHVSLYWYRQALGQGPEFLTYFNYEAQQDKSGLPNDRFSAERPEGSISTLTIQRTEQRDSAMYRCASSLIPSRGPDNEQFFGPGTRLTVL.

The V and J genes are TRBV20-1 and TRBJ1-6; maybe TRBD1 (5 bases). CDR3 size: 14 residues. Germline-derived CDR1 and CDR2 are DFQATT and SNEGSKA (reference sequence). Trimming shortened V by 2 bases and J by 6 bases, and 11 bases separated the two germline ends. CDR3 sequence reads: CSARIDRSNSPLHF. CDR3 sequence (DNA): TGCAGTGCTAGAATCGACAGATCTAATTCACCCCTCCACTTT.

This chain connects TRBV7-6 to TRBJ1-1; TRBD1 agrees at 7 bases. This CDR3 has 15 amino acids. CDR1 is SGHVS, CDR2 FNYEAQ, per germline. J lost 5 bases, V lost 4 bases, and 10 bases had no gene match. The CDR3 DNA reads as TGTGCCAGCAGCTCGTCGACAGGGCTTAGGACTGAAGCTTTCTTT. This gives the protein CASSSSTGLRTEAFF.